This is a list of T cell receptor beta chains from one sample in a study of shared clonotypes between healthy human individuals. The data were produced by immunoSEQ multiplex PCR, yet TCRdb's version contains in-frame clones alone and is incomplete. The sample comprises millions of clones, 80% to 95% of which are singletons, and under 0.45% rests with the top ten. The sample was naive CD4+ T cells from PBMCs. These receptor sequences come from a man in his late teens or twenties in good health. Some clones in this sample may be carry-over from other donors' samples. The CDR3 runs from the conserved cysteine through the conserved F or W. Fields, in order: clone size, V gene, J gene, D gene, CDR3 protein, CDR3 DNA. The D gene is left open where the match is weak. Only some rows state a clone size, as once, few, many or a class for expanded clones.

size: NA
V: TRBV2
J: TRBJ2-7
D: NA
CDR3: CASTISGNYEQYF
DNA: TGTGCCAGCACCATCTCAGGAAACTACGAGCAGTACTTC

size: NA
V: TRBV7-2
J: TRBJ1-2
D: NA
CDR3: CASSFQGSGYTF
DNA: TGTGCCAGCAGCTTTCAGGGGTCTGGCTACACCTTC

size: NA
V: TRBV6-6
J: TRBJ1-4
D: NA
CDR3: CASSYSGLVEKLFF
DNA: TGTGCCAGCAGTTACTCGGGTCTCGTGGAAAAACTGTTTTTT

size: NA
V: TRBV11-2
J: TRBJ1-3
D: NA
CDR3: CASSLMGPWAGNTIYF
DNA: TGTGCCAGCAGCTTAATGGGACCTTGGGCTGGAAACACCATATATTTT

size: few
V: TRBV30
J: TRBJ1-2
D: NA
CDR3: CAWSVRSGYTF
DNA: TGTGCCTGGAGTGTAAGGTCCGGCTACACCTTC

size: NA
V: TRBV20-1
J: TRBJ2-3
D: NA
CDR3: CSAKRADTQYF
DNA: TGCAGTGCTAAGAGGGCAGATACGCAGTATTTT

size: NA
V: TRBV5-1
J: TRBJ2-2
D: NA
CDR3: CASSLAPSTGELFF
DNA: TGCGCCAGCAGCTTGGCACCGAGCACCGGGGAGCTGTTTTTT

size: once
V: TRBV5-4
J: TRBJ2-3
D: TRBD2
CDR3: CASSLDLAGGPTDTQYF
DNA: TGTGCCAGCAGCTTGGATCTAGCGGGAGGGCCCACAGATACGCAGTATTTT

size: NA
V: TRBV29-1
J: TRBJ2-3
D: NA
CDR3: CSVVGQTTDTQYF
DNA: TGCAGCGTTGTTGGGCAGACCACAGATACGCAGTATTTT

size: NA
V: TRBV14
J: TRBJ2-1
D: NA
CDR3: CASSQASRSVQFF
DNA: TGTGCCAGCAGCCAAGCCTCTCGGTCTGTGCAGTTCTTC

size: NA
V: TRBV29-1
J: TRBJ2-7
D: NA
CDR3: CSVVLAVWLWFFEQYF
DNA: TGCAGCGTTGTCTTGGCAGTATGGTTATGGTTCTTCGAGCAGTACTTC

size: NA
V: TRBV5-1
J: TRBJ2-2
D: NA
CDR3: CASSSQGPRNTGELFF
DNA: TGCGCCAGCAGCTCGCAGGGGCCCCGGAACACCGGGGAGCTGTTTTTT

size: NA
V: TRBV4-3
J: TRBJ1-2
D: NA
CDR3: CASSQLMVVGSYGYTF
DNA: TGCGCCAGCAGCCAATTGATGGTGGTCGGTAGCTATGGCTACACCTTC